This T cell receptor (beta chain) was recovered during a study of blood T cell repertoires in COVID-19 (dated by TCRdb to 2019 to 2021). At the level of the whole study: Samples from collaborators originated in the United States, Italy and Spain and spanned both the acute and convalescent phases of COVID-19. The material from the prospective study consisted of cDNA or gDNA derived from T cells, B-cell-depleted T cells, or PBMCs. Subjects who had been exposed to COVID-19, were actively infected with it, or had recovered from it provided the deeply sampled blood TCRbeta repertoires that made up the dataset. The repertoires were released in a freely available public database intended as a resource for research on the immune response to SARS-CoV-2. The samples were drawn from the first 160 participants of the ongoing ImmuneRACE study and from 950 to 1,500 subjects provided by 6 global collaborators. Nearly every sample came with metadata listing a de-identified subject ID, COVID-19 status, age in years and sex. Where available, HLA class I and class II types were taken from metadata supplied by the sample provider and were not determined by assay-based typing.

The CDR3 has 13 amino acids, counting the end cysteine and phenylalanine. Just the 39-base CDR3 DNA is kept, in frame starting at base 1. Sequences LNHNV (CDR1) and YYDKDF (CDR2) are obtained from the germline V gene (reference sequence). V loses 5 bases of germline sequence and J loses 3 bases, and the interval between the two ends is 10 bases. Each collaborating institution followed its own protocols to collect whole blood in K2EDTA tubes. Collaborator samples were shipped for TCRbeta analysis as frozen whole blood, isolated PBMCs, or DNA extracted from either sample type. TCRbeta CDR3 regions were amplified from genomic DNA using the immunoSEQ Assay, a bias-controlled multiplex PCR. On the authors' methods: Within the assay, amplification of reference gene primers was used to estimate how many nucleated cells each sample contained. Sequence reads were collapsed and filtered to measure the absolute abundance of every unique TCRbeta CDR3 rearrangement. For each sample, productive Simpson clonality was calculated as the square root of Simpson's diversity index over productive rearrangements. Here the immuneACCESS table is served through TCRdb, limited to in-frame sequences with V and J called. Missing clones are a known gap in these copies; in checked studies unresolved V genes cover under half, and the rest lacks a known reason. That table gives V, J and clone size, and the DNA gave D and trimming. This sample gives roughly 310,000 clones in total; approximately 90% of them show up just once. Approximately 4% of the sample is taken by the ten largest.

A word on this clone: Its antigen specificity is not known. Base qualities were left out, and no much larger clone turns up one base away.

The research as a whole found: The quantity of clinical and demographic metadata differed by source and by participant and was supplied without curation.

The chain is encoded by TRBV15 joined to TRBJ1-1, with no D gene named confidently. Sequenced: peripheral blood. This clonotype was obtained from a woman aged 45-65 years with active or convalescent COVID-19. CDR3 region: CATSGRIYTEAFF. The sequence in DNA is TGTGCCACCAGCGGGAGGATATACACTGAAGCTTTCTTT. With all but the CDR3 taken from the reference TRBV15 and TRBJ1-1 genes, the full variable domain is: DAMVIQNPRYQVTQFGKPVTLSCSQTLNHNVMYWYQQKSSQAPKLLFHYYDKDFNNEADTPDNFQSRRPNTSFCFLDIRSPGLGDTAMYLCATSGRIYTEAFFGQGTRLTVV.